This TCR beta chain derives from a study of shared clonotypes between healthy human individuals. The repertoire was sequenced with immunoSEQ multiplex PCR; TCRdb's copy has only in-frame clones and lacks some. The sample yields about 670,000 clones, 55% to 75% seen once. This TCR came from a woman between 25 and 40 years old in good health. Material: memory CD4+ T cells sorted from blood. Subset meaning: CD45RA-negative fraction.

The CDR3 nucleotides read TGTGCCAGTAGTATAGGGAGCGGGATTCTGAGGGAGCAGTTCTTC. Translated: CASSIGSGILREQFF. This chain uses TRBV19 with TRBJ2-1, with 7 positions matching TRBD2. CDR3 size: 15 residues. V dropped 1 base and J dropped 10; count of bases not matched to a gene: 10. Germline V lookup: CDR1 LNHDA, CDR2 SQIVND (reference sequence).